This T cell receptor (beta chain) was recorded in a study of OX40 agonist ivuxolimab in advanced cancers. Overall study context: Partial responses were seen in three patients, one with hepatocellular carcinoma and two with cutaneous melanoma. Findings of the study overall: Some patients who did not respond also had low normalized T-cell clonal expansion. CD4+ and CD8+ blood T cells expanded clonally by week 6 at 0.1 to 3.0 mg/kg.

With respect to this clone: Antigen: not known.

The assay was immunoSEQ multiplex PCR, and TCRdb's table has in-frame clones only and misses some. The sample yields roughly 51,000 clones, 70% to 90% seen once. The CDR3 loop spans 13 amino acids. Germline assignment: CDR1 SGHAT and CDR2 FQNNGV. Between the trimmed V and J ends, which lost 5 bases and 15 bases, there was a span of 20 bases. V is TRBV11-2 and J is TRBJ2-4, with TRBD2 as a possible D gene (6 bases). This specimen consisted of CD4+ or CD8+ T cells sorted from blood, obtained in a trial of the OX40 agonist ivuxolimab. The sequence derives from an adult with an advanced solid tumor such as melanoma, head and neck, liver or kidney cancer. CDR3 sequence reads: CASSGRDSPGRYF. CDR3 DNA sequence: TGTGCCAGCAGCGGAAGGGACTCACCGGGGAGGTACTTC. The full variable domain, with the rest looked up from reference TRBV11-2 and TRBJ2-4, is EAGVAQSPRYKIIEKRQSVAFWCNPISGHATLYWYQQILGQGPKLLIQFQNNGVVDDSQLPKDRFSAERLKGVDSTLKIQPAKLEDSAVYLCASSGRDSPGRYFGAGTRLSVL.